This record covers a single T cell receptor beta chain. Its antigen is not identified. The data originate from a study of shared clonotypes between healthy human individuals. This CDR3 region has 16 residues. Study-wide results and limits: Clonotype sharing among donors was expected to depend on sequencing depth.

Clones were read by immunoSEQ multiplex PCR, and TCRdb kept only the in-frame ones, dropping some. The sample comprises under 1,100,000 clones, 75% to 85% of which are singletons, and roughly 0.62% rests with the top ten. The chain uses TRBV12-2 and TRBJ2-7; the table assigns TRBD2, which was not confirmed against the DNA. TRBV12-2 is deemed a pseudogene. The sequence derives from a man between 18 and 29 years old in good health. Some clones in this sample may be carry-over from other donors' samples. The sequenced sample was memory CD4+ T cells from PBMCs. Noted subset: CD45RA-negative fraction. CDR3 DNA sequence: TGTGCAAGTCGCCCCGAGGCGGGACTAGATTTCTACGAGCAGTACTTC. Encoded protein: CASRPEAGLDFYEQYF.